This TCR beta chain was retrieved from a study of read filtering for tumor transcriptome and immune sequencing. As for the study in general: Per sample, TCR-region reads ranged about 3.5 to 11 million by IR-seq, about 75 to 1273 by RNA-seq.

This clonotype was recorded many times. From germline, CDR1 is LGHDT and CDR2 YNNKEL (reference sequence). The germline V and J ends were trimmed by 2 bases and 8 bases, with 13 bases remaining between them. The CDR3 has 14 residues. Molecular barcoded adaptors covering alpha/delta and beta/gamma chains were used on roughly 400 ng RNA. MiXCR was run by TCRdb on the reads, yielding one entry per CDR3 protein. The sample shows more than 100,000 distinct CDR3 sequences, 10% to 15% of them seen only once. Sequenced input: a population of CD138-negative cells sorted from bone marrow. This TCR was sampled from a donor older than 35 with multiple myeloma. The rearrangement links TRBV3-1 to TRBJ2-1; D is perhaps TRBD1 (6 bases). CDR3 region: CASSQIRGVHEQFF. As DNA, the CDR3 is TGTGCCAGCAGCCAAATCAGGGGAGTGCATGAGCAGTTCTTC.